This record covers a single TCR beta chain. In assigning cohorts, the study relied on participant-reported clinical history. Some clones are missing from TCRdb's copy, which holds only in-frame ones; the method was immunoSEQ multiplex PCR. Among hundreds of thousands of clones listed, about nine tenths were seen once. This entry comes from a study of blood T cell repertoires in COVID-19. About the study: COVID-19 samples, acute and convalescent, were from the United States, Italy and Spain.

The ends lost 5 bases at V and 7 bases at J; junction bases unmatched: 4. Germline assignment: CDR1 SGHVS and CDR2 FQNEAQ. CDR3 size: 12 residues. This clonotype was obtained from a woman aged 55-75 years who had recovered from COVID-19. The rearrangement joins TRBV7-8 to TRBJ1-1, with TRBD1 matching over 7 bases. Source material: PBMCs or T cells enriched from blood (not recorded which). CDR3 nucleotide sequence: TGTGCCAGCAGCCGGACAGGACTTGAAGCTTTCTTT. Translated: CASSRTGLEAFF.